A single T cell receptor beta chain is shown here with its context. The CDR3 totals 14 residues. V shed 1 base and J shed 4 bases, with 14 bases lying between them. Looked up from germline, CDR1 is SQVTM and CDR2 is ANQGSEA. There were TCR beta CDR3 regions amplified from RNA transcripts. The HTBI set primed first-round TCR CDR3 RT-PCR. Each CDR3 protein is one row after TCRdb ran MiXCR on the multiplex PCR reads. The repertoire consists of 300,000 to 400,000 distinct CDR3 sequences, with under 25% occurring once and the leading ten covering less than 65%. The sample belongs to a study of T cells in Graves' hyperthyroidism and ophthalmopathy.

V is TRBV29-1 and J is TRBJ2-7; possibly TRBD1 for D (6 bases). The receptor comes from a woman in her 50s with Graves' hyperthyroidism. Sequenced sample: blood. The CDR3 region is CSVEAGRGRYEQYF. The CDR3 region has the DNA TGCAGCGTTGAAGCCGGCAGGGGCCGATACGAGCAGTACTTC.